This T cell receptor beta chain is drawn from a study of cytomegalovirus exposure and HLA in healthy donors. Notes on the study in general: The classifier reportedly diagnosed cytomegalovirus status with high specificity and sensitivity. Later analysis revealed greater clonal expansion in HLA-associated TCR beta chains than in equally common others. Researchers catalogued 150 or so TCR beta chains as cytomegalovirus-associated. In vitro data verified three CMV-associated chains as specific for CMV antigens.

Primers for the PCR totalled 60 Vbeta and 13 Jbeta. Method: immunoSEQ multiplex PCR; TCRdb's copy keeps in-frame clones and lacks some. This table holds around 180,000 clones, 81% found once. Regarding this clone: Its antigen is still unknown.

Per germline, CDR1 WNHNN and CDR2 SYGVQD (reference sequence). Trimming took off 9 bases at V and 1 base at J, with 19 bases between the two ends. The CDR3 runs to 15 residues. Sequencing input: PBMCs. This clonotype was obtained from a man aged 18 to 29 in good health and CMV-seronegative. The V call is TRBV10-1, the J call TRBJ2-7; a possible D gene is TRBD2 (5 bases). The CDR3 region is CARWRATAPSYEQYF. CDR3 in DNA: TGCGCCAGATGGCGGGCTACGGCTCCTTCCTACGAGCAGTACTTC.